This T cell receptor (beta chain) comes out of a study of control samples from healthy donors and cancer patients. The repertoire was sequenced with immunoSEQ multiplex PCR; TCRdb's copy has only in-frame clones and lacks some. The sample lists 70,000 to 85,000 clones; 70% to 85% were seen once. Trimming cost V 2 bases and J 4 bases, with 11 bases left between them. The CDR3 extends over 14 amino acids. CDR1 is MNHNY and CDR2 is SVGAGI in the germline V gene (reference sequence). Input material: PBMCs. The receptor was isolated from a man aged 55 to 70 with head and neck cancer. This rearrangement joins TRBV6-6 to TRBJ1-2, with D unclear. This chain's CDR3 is CASSYDLEAYGYTF. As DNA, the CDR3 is TGTGCCAGCAGTTACGATTTGGAGGCCTATGGCTACACCTTC.